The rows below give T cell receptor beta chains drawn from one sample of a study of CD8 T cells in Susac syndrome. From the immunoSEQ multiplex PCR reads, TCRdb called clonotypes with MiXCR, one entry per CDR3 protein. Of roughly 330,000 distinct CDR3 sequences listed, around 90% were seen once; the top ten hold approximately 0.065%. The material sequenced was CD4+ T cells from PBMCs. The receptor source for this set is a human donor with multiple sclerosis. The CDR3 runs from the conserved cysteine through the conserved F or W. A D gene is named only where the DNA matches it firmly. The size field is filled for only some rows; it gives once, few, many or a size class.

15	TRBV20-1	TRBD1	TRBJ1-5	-	CSASPAQGVIQPQHF	TGCAGTGCTAGCCCCGCGCAGGGGGTGATTCAGCCCCAGCATTTT
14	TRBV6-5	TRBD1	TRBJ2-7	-	CASRLGQNSYEQYF	TGTGCCAGCAGGCTGGGACAGAACTCCTACGAGCAGTACTTC
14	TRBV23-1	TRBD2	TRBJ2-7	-	CASSQAGGPYEQYF	TGCGCCAGCAGTCAAGCGGGGGGGCCCTACGAGCAGTACTTC
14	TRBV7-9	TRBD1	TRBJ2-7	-	CASSLGRQGMEQYF	TGTGCCAGCAGCTTGGGCAGACAGGGGATGGAGCAGTACTTC
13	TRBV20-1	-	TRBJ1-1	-	CSAAGDMNTEAFF	TGCAGTGCTGCAGGGGACATGAACACTGAAGCTTTCTTT
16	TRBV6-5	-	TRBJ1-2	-	CASSYLGSGGNYGYTF	TGTGCCAGCAGTTACCTTGGGAGCGGGGGGAACTATGGCTACACCTTC
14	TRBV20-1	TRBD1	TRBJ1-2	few	CSAADSGGGYGYTF	TGCAGTGCCGCCGATTCAGGGGGAGGCTATGGCTACACCTTC
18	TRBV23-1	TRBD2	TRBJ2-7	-	CASSQCCGAGGATYEQYF	TGCGCCAGCAGTCAATGTTGCGGTGCGGGGGGAGCGACCTACGAGCAGTACTTC
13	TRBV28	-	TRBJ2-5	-	CATQQITRETQYF	TGTGCCACCCAACAGATAACCAGGGAGACCCAGTACTTC
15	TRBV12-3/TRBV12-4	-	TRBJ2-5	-	CASSRRGFGGETQYF	TGTGCCAGCAGTCGGCGTGGCTTCGGAGGGGAGACCCAGTACTTC
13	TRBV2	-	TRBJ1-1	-	CATKGHMNTEAFF	TGTGCCACGAAGGGACATATGAACACTGAAGCTTTCTTT
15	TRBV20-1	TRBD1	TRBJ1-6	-	CSARDSGQGASPLHF	TGCAGTGCTAGAGATTCGGGACAGGGAGCTTCACCCCTCCACTTT
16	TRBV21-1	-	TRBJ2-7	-	CASSEVSTGGLYEQYF	TGTGCCAGCAGCGAAGTCTCGACAGGGGGCCTATACGAGCAGTACTTC
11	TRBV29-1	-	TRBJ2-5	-	CSAVGGETQYF	TGCAGCGCCGTAGGAGGGGAGACCCAGTACTTC
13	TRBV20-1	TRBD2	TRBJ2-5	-	CSATKTSGETQYF	TGCAGTGCTACGAAGACTAGCGGAGAGACCCAGTACTTC
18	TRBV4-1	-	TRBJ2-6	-	CASSQVGTRSSGANVLTF	TGCGCCAGCAGCCAAGTTGGCACCAGAAGCTCTGGGGCCAACGTCCTGACTTTC
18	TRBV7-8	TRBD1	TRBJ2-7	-	CASSGRGRTGTGVYEQYF	TGTGCCAGCAGCGGTAGGGGCCGCACCGGGACAGGGGTCTACGAGCAGTACTTC
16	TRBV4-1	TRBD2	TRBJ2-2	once	CASSFRGRAGTGELFF	TGCGCCAGCAGCTTCCGCGGGAGGGCGGGCACCGGGGAGCTGTTTTTT
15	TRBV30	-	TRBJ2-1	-	CAWDTGAMSYNEQFF	TGTGCCTGGGATACCGGGGCGATGTCCTACAATGAGCAGTTCTTC
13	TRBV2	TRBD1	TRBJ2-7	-	CASSKTGGHEQYF	TGTGCCAGCAGTAAAACAGGGGGCCACGAGCAGTACTTC
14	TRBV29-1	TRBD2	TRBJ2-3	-	CSVQTSGGTDTQYF	TGCAGCGTTCAGACTAGCGGGGGGACAGATACGCAGTATTTT
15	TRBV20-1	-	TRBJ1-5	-	CSALGHLNSNQPQHF	TGCAGTGCCCTCGGACACCTGAATAGCAATCAGCCCCAGCATTTT
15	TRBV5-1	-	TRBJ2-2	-	CASSLGPGNTGELFF	TGCGCCAGCAGCTTGGGTCCAGGAAACACCGGGGAGCTGTTTTTT
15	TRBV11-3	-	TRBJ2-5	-	CASSPAHSGEETQYF	TGTGCCAGCAGCCCAGCTCATAGCGGCGAAGAGACCCAGTACTTC
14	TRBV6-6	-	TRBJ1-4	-	CASSDSISNEKLFF	TGTGCCAGCAGCGACAGTATCTCTAATGAAAAACTGTTTTTT
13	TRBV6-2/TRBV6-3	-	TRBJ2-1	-	CASSQNRDGEQFF	TGTGCCAGCAGTCAAAACAGGGATGGGGAGCAGTTCTTC
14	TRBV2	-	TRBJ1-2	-	CASSEHQGPTGYTF	TGTGCCAGCAGTGAACATCAGGGGCCGACGGGCTACACCTTC
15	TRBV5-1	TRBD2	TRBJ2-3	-	CASSLSGGSADTQYF	TGCGCCAGCAGCTTGTCGGGGGGGAGCGCAGATACGCAGTATTTT
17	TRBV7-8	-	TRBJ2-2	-	CASRSGRGESNTGELFF	TGTGCCAGCAGGTCAGGGCGGGGCGAGTCGAACACCGGGGAGCTGTTTTTT
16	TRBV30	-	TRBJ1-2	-	CAWSNPRGGGYYGYTF	TGTGCCTGGAGTAACCCCCGCGGGGGTGGGTACTATGGCTACACCTTC
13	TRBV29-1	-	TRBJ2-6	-	CSALGSGANVLTF	TGCAGCGCCTTGGGGTCTGGGGCCAACGTCCTGACTTTC
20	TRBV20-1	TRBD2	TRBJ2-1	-	CSARGGLAGILSSSYNEQFF	TGCAGTGCTAGGGGGGGACTAGCGGGAATCCTATCGAGCTCCTACAATGAGCAGTTCTTC
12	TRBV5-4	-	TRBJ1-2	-	CASTPFGGGYTF	TGTGCCAGCACTCCCTTTGGTGGTGGCTACACCTTC
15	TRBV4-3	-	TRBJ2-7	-	CASSQDYGQPYEQYF	TGCGCCAGCAGCCAAGATTATGGGCAGCCATACGAGCAGTACTTC
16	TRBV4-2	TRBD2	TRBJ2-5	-	CASSQGRGGAGETQYF	TGTGCCAGCAGCCAAGGGCGCGGGGGGGCCGGAGAGACCCAGTACTTC
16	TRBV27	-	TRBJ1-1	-	CASRPLGRQGGTEAFF	TGTGCCAGCCGGCCGCTCGGGCGTCAAGGGGGCACTGAAGCTTTCTTT
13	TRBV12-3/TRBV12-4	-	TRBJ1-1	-	CASSKGGHTEAFF	TGTGCCAGCAGCAAGGGGGGACACACTGAAGCTTTCTTT
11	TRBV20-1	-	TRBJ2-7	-	CSARVGYEQYF	TGCAGTGCTAGGGTCGGCTACGAGCAGTACTTC
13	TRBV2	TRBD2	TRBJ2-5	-	CAFQASGGKTQYF	TGTGCCTTCCAGGCGAGCGGGGGAAAGACCCAGTACTTC
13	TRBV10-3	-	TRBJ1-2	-	CAISAGPDYGYTF	TGTGCCATCAGCGCGGGACCCGACTATGGCTACACCTTC
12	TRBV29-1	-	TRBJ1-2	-	CSVEGVVNGYTF	TGCAGCGTTGAAGGGGTAGTAAATGGCTACACCTTC
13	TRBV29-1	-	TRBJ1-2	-	CSVAGGRYYGYTF	TGCAGCGTTGCCGGGGGAAGATACTATGGCTACACCTTC